The next 32 T cell receptor beta chains were all read from a single sample in a study of T-cell reconstitution after alpha-beta-depleted transplantation in children listed by TCRdb under 2016. The intended sense of this specimen's treatment or condition label: allogeneic hematopoietic cell transplantation with graft depleted of TCRalphabeta T cells and CD19 B cells. The method behind the library was PCR. Sequencing was performed on an Illumina HiSeq 2500. TCR libraries were prepared with molecular barcoding, using unique molecular identifiers to normalize TCRbeta repertoire quantification. TCRdb handled the public reads itself, with Q25 trimming in fastp and clone calling in MiXCR, and kept productive beta chains. CDR3 protein duplicates are merged, each entry listing the most common genes and DNA. Present in this sample are about 260,000 distinct CDR3 sequences, roughly 8.2% of which were seen just once. Under 8% of the sample lies in the top ten.

The material was PBMCs, mostly from graft donor cells, obtained 180 days after TCRalphabeta/CD19-depleted stem cell transplant. The receptor source for this set is a male patient younger than 18 who had a stem cell transplant for acute lymphoblastic leukemia, so the T cells may come from the graft donor.

This clonotype was counted many times. V gene TRBV7-2 combines with J gene TRBJ1-2, with D uncertain. The CDR3 extends over 15 amino acids. In germline, CDR1 is SGHTA, CDR2 FQGNSA. V lost 7 bases, J lost 10 bases, and 25 bases lay in between. This chain's CDR3 is CASTPTRDGKSDYTF. CDR3 bases: TGTGCCAGCACCCCAACCCGGGATGGAAAGAGTGACTACACCTTC.

In this sample, this clonotype turned up many times. The chain combines TRBV18 with TRBJ1-2; D possibly corresponds to TRBD1 (6 bases). Germline V lookup: CDR1 KGHSH, CDR2 LQKENI. The CDR3 length is 14 residues. The ends were cut back, 1 base at V and 3 bases at J, with 9 bases in the middle. CDR3 bases: TGTGCCAGCTCACCACTGGCAGGGGACTATGGCTACACCTTC. Its translation is CASSPLAGDYGYTF.

The chain uses TRBV14 and TRBJ2-7; D possibly uses TRBD1 or TRBD2 (5 bases each). In germline, CDR1 is SGHDN, CDR2 FVKESK. The CDR3 covers 17 residues. V lost 3 bases and J 2 bases, leaving 20 bases between the germline ends. The CDR3 sequence: CASSHVSRAGIPYEQYF. Written as DNA, the CDR3 is TGTGCCAGCAGCCACGTATCGAGGGCAGGGATTCCCTACGAGCAGTACTTC.

This rearrangement joins TRBV28 to TRBJ1-4; 8 nucleotides align to TRBD1. The junction had 14 bases not matched to a gene; V was cut back by 4 bases and J by 4 bases. Germline V lookup: CDR1 MDHEN, CDR2 SYDVKM. This CDR3 is built from 18 residues. The DNA of the CDR3 is TGTGCCAGCAGTTCAGACAGGGGAGGCGCATGGGGTAATGAAAAACTGTTTTTT. It specifies CASSSDRGGAWGNEKLFF.

This clonotype has just a few counts. The chain couples TRBV3-1 to TRBJ1-2; 9 bases are a match to TRBD1. CDR1 LGHDT and CDR2 YNNKEL come from the germline V gene (reference sequence). V shed 0 bases, J shed 3 bases, and the junction held 20 bases outside the gene matches. The CDR3 loop spans 21 amino acids. This chain's CDR3 is CASSQDTVSPGQGEEDYGYTF. Written as DNA, the CDR3 is TGTGCCAGCAGCCAAGACACGGTTTCTCCGGGACAGGGAGAGGAGGACTATGGCTACACCTTC.

In its sample, this clonotype was seen many times. V gene TRBV21-1 combines with J gene TRBJ2-7. TRBV21-1 is recorded as a pseudogene. CDR3 length equals 12 residues. CDR3 nucleotides: TGTGCCAGCTCTACAGTTTCCTACGAGCAGTACTTC. Its translation is CASSTVSYEQYF.

There are many counts of this clonotype. This chain joins TRBV7-9 and TRBJ2-1, with TRBD2 identical over 10 bases. The germline gives CDR1 SEHNR, CDR2 FQNEAQ (reference sequence). This CDR3 comprises 15 residues. J lost 9 bases, V lost 5 bases, and 10 bases had no gene match. CDR3 loop: CASSAPGLALTEQFF. In DNA form, the CDR3 reads TGTGCCAGCAGCGCCCCGGGACTAGCGTTGACTGAGCAGTTCTTC.

Ten or more counts support this clonotype. This chain connects TRBV6-5 to TRBJ1-2; 7 positions agree with TRBD1. CDR1 is MNHEY, CDR2 SVGAGI, per germline. Germline trimming cut 2 bases from V and 5 bases from J; bases unmatched to any gene: 8. The CDR3 extends over 15 amino acids. CDR3 sequence reads: CASSYGQGGTYGYTF. The CDR3 DNA reads TGTGCCAGCAGTTACGGCCAGGGGGGCACGTATGGCTACACCTTC.

The sample holds many counts of this clonotype. The chain couples TRBV6-5 to TRBJ1-4, with D unclear. The CDR3 is 14 residues long. Trimming shortened V by 0 bases and J by 5 bases, and 7 bases separated the two germline ends. Per the germline V gene, CDR1 is MNHEY and CDR2 is SVGAGI. The CDR3 region is CASSYSRQNEKLFF. In DNA form, the CDR3 reads TGTGCCAGCAGTTACTCGCGGCAAAATGAAAAACTGTTTTTT.

This clonotype was seen many times. This chain joins TRBV11-2 and TRBJ2-2, with TRBD2 as a possible D gene (6 bases). The V end was cut by 5 bases, the J end by 4 bases, with 14 bases between. CDR3 length equals 15 residues. Germline CDR1 is SGHAT and CDR2 is FQNNGV. CDR3 bases: TGTGCCAGCAGCCCGTATCGGGGGAGCACCGGGGAGCTGTTTTTT. It translates to CASSPYRGSTGELFF.

Of note for this clonotype: A much larger clone is a single base away; this may be a read error. J is TRBJ1-1 and V is TRBV6-6, with D perhaps matching TRBD1 (5 bases). CDR1 is MNHNY and CDR2 is SVGAGI in the germline V gene (reference sequence). The CDR3 has 11 residues. In DNA, the CDR3 is TGTGCCAGCAAATACGGGGGGGGAGCTTCCTTT. Translation: CASKYGGGASF.

There are many counts of this clonotype. The chain links TRBV28 to TRBJ1-5, with D tentatively TRBD1 (6 bases). The CDR3 runs to 15 residues. Trimming pared 6 bases from V and 6 bases from J, leaving 18 bases between. CDR1 is MDHEN, CDR2 SYDVKM, per germline. This CDR3 is CASRPQGGVVQPQHF. CDR3 sequence (DNA): TGTGCCAGCAGGCCACAGGGAGGCGTAGTTCAGCCCCAGCATTTT.

This clonotype was seen at least ten times. The chain combines TRBV7-3 with TRBJ2-1; D gene ambiguous. Germline V lookup: CDR1 SGHTA, CDR2 FQGTGA. With 6 bases removed from V and 1 base from J, the gap between germline ends came to 7 bases. This CDR3 is 13 amino acids long. This chain's CDR3 is CASRGGSYNEQFF. CDR3 in DNA: TGTGCCAGCAGGGGCGGATCCTACAATGAGCAGTTCTTC.

This clonotype was detected ten times or more. The chain carries TRBV7-2 and TRBJ2-7; no reliable D call. This CDR3 has 15 amino acids. Germline CDR1 is SGHTA and CDR2 is FQGNSA. Trimming took off 2 bases at V and 4 bases at J, with 15 bases between the two ends. For the CDR3, the DNA is TGTGCCAGCAGCTTAACTGTAGAGGCTGTTTACGAGCAGTACTTC. This codes for CASSLTVEAVYEQYF. Together with reference TRBV7-2 and TRBJ2-7, the CDR3 gives the full variable domain: GAGVSQSPSNKVTEKGKDVELRCDPISGHTALYWYRQSLGQGLEFLIYFQGNSAPDKSGLPSDRFSAERTGGSVSTLTIQRTQQEDSAVYLCASSLTVEAVYEQYFGPGTRLTVT.

This clonotype has at least ten counts. The chain joins TRBV6-1 to TRBJ2-2; D is possibly TRBD1 or TRBD2 (5 bases each). Trimming cost V 6 bases and J 4 bases, with 15 bases left between them. The length of the CDR3 is 15 residues. Germline-derived CDR1 and CDR2 are MNHNS and SASEGT. The CDR3: CASRREAGSTGELFF. CDR3 DNA: TGTGCCAGCAGGCGAGAAGCAGGGAGCACCGGGGAGCTGTTTTTT.

This clonotype was seen many times. V and J are TRBV20-1 and TRBJ2-1, with TRBD2 as a possible D gene (6 bases). Trimming cost V 6 bases and J 8 bases, with 17 bases left between them. The CDR3 is 13 amino acids. The germline gives CDR1 DFQATT, CDR2 SNEGSKA (reference sequence). The chain's CDR3 is CSAERPGLDEQFF. The CDR3 DNA reads TGCAGTGCGGAACGTCCGGGACTTGATGAGCAGTTCTTC.

This clonotype has at least ten counts. The V gene is TRBV20-1, the J gene TRBJ1-5, with unresolved D. V was shortened by 2 bases and J by 4 bases, with 9 bases between the two germline ends. This CDR3 is built from 13 residues. The germline V gene encodes CDR1 DFQATT and CDR2 SNEGSKA (reference sequence). The CDR3 loop reads CSARKVRNQPQHF. CDR3 bases: TGCAGTGCTAGAAAGGTCAGGAATCAGCCCCAGCATTTT.

This clonotype was counted many times. This chain connects TRBV7-9 to TRBJ2-7, with 9 bases matching TRBD1. V lost 5 bases, J lost 3 bases, and 11 bases stayed unmatched. Germline lookup yields CDR1 SEHNR and CDR2 FQNEAQ (reference sequence). CDR3 length: 16 residues. As DNA, the CDR3 is TGTGCCAGCAGCACAAACATCGGGACAGGGTACTACGAGCAGTACTTC. It encodes CASSTNIGTGYYEQYF.

This clonotype was counted many times. V gene TRBV6-1 combines with J gene TRBJ2-7, with D perhaps given as TRBD1 or TRBD2 (5 bases each). The CDR3 loop spans 16 amino acids. V was clipped by 1 base and J by 2 bases, with 15 bases between them. CDR1 MNHNS and CDR2 SASEGT come from the germline V gene. The DNA of the CDR3 is TGTGCCAGCAGTGAAGTGGTTAGGGGACCAACCTACGAGCAGTACTTC. As protein: CASSEVVRGPTYEQYF.

This clonotype showed up many times. The chain combines TRBV27 with TRBJ2-6; D gene ambiguous. The V gene's germline CDR1 is MNHEY and CDR2 SMNVEV (reference sequence). Trimming left V 6 bases short and J 0 bases short, with 9 bases between. This CDR3 region has 15 residues. CDR3 DNA sequence: TGTGCCAGCAGCCTTTTCTCCTCTGGGGCCAACGTCCTGACTTTC. Protein: CASSLFSSGANVLTF.

This clonotype was observed at least ten times. The rearrangement links TRBV28 to TRBJ1-2, with a weak D call TRBD1 (6 bases). Trimming took 3 bases from V and 1 from J, leaving 6 bases between them. Per germline, CDR1 MDHEN and CDR2 SYDVKM. The CDR3 loop spans 13 amino acids. CDR3 in amino acids: CASSFRGNYGYTF. CDR3 DNA sequence: TGTGCCAGCAGTTTCAGGGGTAACTATGGCTACACCTTC.

Many counts were recorded for this clonotype. The chain couples TRBV7-3 to TRBJ2-3; no clear D. The CDR3 spans 12 residues. Germline V gene lookup returns CDR1 SGHTA and CDR2 FQGTGA. V lost 1 base, J lost 6 bases, and 5 bases lay in between. CDR3 loop: CASSLIFDTQYF. In nucleotides, the CDR3 is TGTGCCAGCAGCTTAATCTTTGATACGCAGTATTTT.

This clonotype was observed many times. This chain uses TRBV20-1 with TRBJ2-5, with a tentative D call TRBD2 (6 bases). The V end was cut by 3 bases, the J end by 2 bases, with 13 bases between. The CDR3 length is 14 residues. Germline V CDR1 and CDR2: DFQATT, SNEGSKA (reference sequence). CDR3 protein: CSARPGTGQETQYF. CDR3 in DNA: TGCAGTGCTAGGCCCGGGACTGGGCAAGAGACCCAGTACTTC.

This clonotype was seen at least ten times. The genes are TRBV9 and TRBJ1-3; D not resolved. This CDR3 contains 14 residues. The germline V gene encodes CDR1 SGDLS and CDR2 YYNGEE. Trimming removed 3 bases at V and 1 base at J, with 8 bases between. CDR3 DNA: TGTGCCAGCAGCGCGACGACTTCTGGAAACACCATATATTTT. This gives the protein CASSATTSGNTIYF.

The chain carries TRBV10-1 and TRBJ1-1, with 8 bases lining up with TRBD1. In germline, CDR1 is WNHNN, CDR2 SYGVQD (reference sequence). The CDR3 covers 17 residues. J gave up 2 bases and V 0 bases, and 8 bases lay outside the gene matches. The CDR3 DNA reads TGCGCCAGCAGTGAGTCTTCGTTGACAGGGGAAAACACTGAAGCTTTCTTT. Its protein is CASSESSLTGENTEAFF.

This clonotype was counted at least ten times. The chain has TRBV9 and TRBJ1-1; 8 bases align to TRBD1. The CDR3 length is 14 residues. Germline V gene data show CDR1 as SGDLS and CDR2 as YYNGEE. V lost 1 base and J lost 4; bases outside the gene matches: 3. The CDR3 sequence: CASSVSDRATEAFF. DNA of the CDR3: TGTGCCAGCAGCGTATCGGACAGGGCCACTGAAGCTTTCTTT.

This clonotype was observed many times. V is TRBV20-1 and J is TRBJ1-4; a possible D gene is TRBD1 (5 bases). The length of the CDR3 is 14 residues. Trimming left V 0 bases short and J 7 bases short, with 12 bases between. Germline V lookup: CDR1 DFQATT, CDR2 SNEGSKA (reference sequence). The CDR3 region is CSARDGASGEKLFF. The CDR3 nucleotides read TGCAGTGCTAGAGATGGGGCGTCGGGTGAAAAACTGTTTTTT.

Many counts were recorded for this clonotype. The chain uses TRBV5-5 and TRBJ2-2, with TRBD1 identical over 10 bases. The CDR3 is 16 amino acids. Germline V gene sequence: CDR1 SGHKS, CDR2 YYEKEE (reference sequence). V was pared by 1 base and J by 5 bases, with 5 bases of the junction left unmatched. In DNA form, the CDR3 reads TGTGCCAGCAGCTTGAGGGGGGACAGGGGAACCGGGGAGCTGTTTTTT. It yields the protein CASSLRGDRGTGELFF. Full variable domain (rest looked up from reference TRBV5-5 and TRBJ2-2): DAGVTQSPTHLIKTRGQQVTLRCSPISGHKSVSWYQQVLGQGPQFIFQYYEKEERGRGNFPDRFSARQFPNYSSELNVNALLLGDSALYLCASSLRGDRGTGELFFGEGSRLTVL.

This clonotype was seen only a few times. The chain uses TRBV7-9 and TRBJ2-2; D gene uncertain. Germline V gene sequence: CDR1 SEHNR, CDR2 FQNEAQ (reference sequence). V gave up 5 bases and J gave up 5 bases, with 6 bases separating them. This CDR3 spans 12 amino acids. CDR3 sequence reads: CASSTETGELFF. The CDR3, as DNA: TGTGCCAGCAGCACAGAGACCGGGGAGCTGTTTTTT.

This clonotype was observed at least ten times. The CDR3 coding sequence is TGTGCCAGCAGTGGGGACAGGGGGGCCTCCAACTATGGCTACACCTTC. It codes for CASSGDRGASNYGYTF. The chain has TRBV28 and TRBJ1-2, with 11 positions matching TRBD1. This CDR3 has 16 residues. The germline V gene encodes CDR1 MDHEN and CDR2 SYDVKM. The junction had 7 bases not matched to a gene; V was cut back by 5 bases and J by 2 bases.

This clonotype was seen repeatedly, ten times or more. The V and J genes are TRBV25-1 and TRBJ1-4; TRBD1 is a possible D gene (5 bases). V lost 7 bases, J lost 5 bases, and 11 bases lay in between. Germline V gives CDR1 MGHDK, CDR2 SYGVNS. The CDR3 has 13 residues. The CDR3 here is CASKGEANEKLFF. Written as DNA, the CDR3 is TGTGCCAGCAAAGGGGAGGCGAATGAAAAACTGTTTTTT.

This rearrangement joins TRBV7-6 to TRBJ2-1; TRBD1 or TRBD2 may be the D gene (6 bases each). This CDR3 contains 15 residues. From germline, CDR1 is SGHVS and CDR2 FNYEAQ. Trimming removed 3 bases at V and 2 bases at J, with 11 bases between. CDR3 sequence (DNA): TGTGCCAGCAGCTTTGGTGGGGGGCCCTACAATGAGCAGTTCTTC. As protein: CASSFGGGPYNEQFF.